This is a list of T cell receptor beta chains from one sample in a study of cytomegalovirus exposure and HLA in healthy donors. This table comes from immunoSEQ multiplex PCR, and its TCRdb copy is limited to in-frame clones, with some not included. The table lists about 180,000 clones, 85% of them singletons. The sample consisted of PBMCs. Receptor source: a man aged 18 to 30 in good health and CMV-seropositive. Both conserved end residues are part of each CDR3. D genes are given only for firm matches.

v_gene	j_gene	d_gene	CDR3aa
TRBV4-1	TRBJ2-6	TRBD1	CASSQGRGPGANVLTF
TRBV5-1	TRBJ2-6	TRBD1	CASSWDSSGANVLTF
TRBV30	TRBJ2-7	.	CAWSLDSLAYEQYF
TRBV30	TRBJ1-5	.	CAWSLENSNQPQHF
TRBV9	TRBJ2-1	TRBD2	CASSAAGAPYNEQFF
TRBV10-3	TRBJ1-2	.	CAISDRAIYYGYTF
TRBV6-1	TRBJ2-5	.	CASSGTRGQETQYF
TRBV5-1	TRBJ2-3	TRBD2	CASSFTSGGLDTQYF
TRBV4-1	TRBJ1-3	.	CASSQGAISGNTIYF
TRBV30	TRBJ1-1	.	CAWSLAGTEAFF
TRBV5-4	TRBJ1-6	TRBD1	CASSSGGTGNSPLHF
TRBV7-9	TRBJ2-2	TRBD2	CASSPLLAGAGELFF
TRBV25-1	TRBJ2-1	TRBD2	CASAGGRDYNEQFF
TRBV28	TRBJ2-7	TRBD2	CASSPQGMDRTSGFSYEQYF
TRBV10-1	TRBJ2-1	.	CASSEGLHQQFF